The 27 T cell receptor beta chains in this list originate from one sample, sequenced in a study of T cells in Graves' hyperthyroidism and ophthalmopathy. Amplification targeted TCR beta CDR3 regions from RNA transcripts. An initial round of RT-PCR targeting the TCR CDR3 relied on the HTBI primer set. TCRdb re-analysed the multiplex PCR reads in MiXCR, keeping a single row per CDR3 protein. The sample carries some 690,000 distinct CDR3 sequences, approximately 15% recorded once. Specimen: blood. These receptors were collected from a man in his fifties or sixties with Graves' hyperthyroidism.

Points on this clonotype: A much more abundant neighbour one base away suggests this may be a read error. The chain employs TRBV12-3 or TRBV12-4 and TRBJ2-7, with D uncertain. The V and J ends lost 7 bases and 9 bases respectively, with 16 bases between them. The CDR3 consists of 12 residues. The CDR3 here is CASIRASSRQYF. The CDR3 coding sequence is TGTGCCAGCATCCGAGCATCAAGCCGGCAGTACTTC.

As DNA, the CDR3 is TGTGCCAGCAGCTCCCCCGGGACAGGGGAACGAGGGGCCAACGTCCTGACTTTC. Translating gives CASSSPGTGERGANVLTF. The rearrangement links TRBV7-9 to TRBJ2-6, with 10 bases matching TRBD1. The CDR3 loop spans 18 amino acids. From germline, CDR1 is SEHNR and CDR2 FQNEAQ (reference sequence). The J segment lost 4 bases and the V segment lost 4 bases, leaving 10 bases of the junction unmatched.

The V gene is TRBV29-1, the J gene TRBJ2-7; 11 bases map to TRBD2. J lost 4 bases, V lost 6 bases, and 20 bases had no gene match. Germline CDR1 is SQVTM and CDR2 is ANQGSEA. CDR3 size: 18 residues. The chain's CDR3 is CSVEGVLAGERKVYEQYF. CDR3 DNA sequence: TGCAGCGTCGAGGGGGTACTAGCGGGAGAGAGAAAAGTGTACGAGCAGTACTTC.

The sample holds a few counts of this clonotype. The chain employs TRBV18 and TRBJ2-7, with 10 nucleotides matching TRBD2. Germline-derived CDR1 and CDR2 are KGHSH and LQKENI. With V trimmed by 1 base and J by 2 bases, 5 bases remained unmatched. This CDR3 spans 16 amino acids. CDR3 loop: CASSPQRTSGPYEQYF. Here the CDR3 DNA reads TGTGCCAGCTCACCACAAAGGACTAGCGGACCCTACGAGCAGTACTTC.

Many counts were recorded for this clonotype. The V and J genes are TRBV7-2 and TRBJ1-5; 8 bases map to TRBD1. The junction had 18 bases not matched to a gene; V was cut back by 2 bases and J by 0 bases. The germline V gene encodes CDR1 SGHTA and CDR2 FQGNSA. This CDR3 contains 21 residues. The CDR3 DNA sequence: TGTGCCAGCAGCTTAAATTTGGGGGGCTACAGGGGGACGGGTAGCAATCAGCCCCAGCATTTT. Translation: CASSLNLGGYRGTGSNQPQHF.

This clonotype was detected many times. The chain employs TRBV24-1 and TRBJ2-5, with TRBD2 matching 10 bases. In germline, CDR1 is KGHDR, CDR2 SFDVKD. The CDR3 covers 16 residues. V lost 2 bases and J lost 0; bases outside the gene matches: 2. CDR3 DNA sequence: TGTGCCACCAGTGATTCGGGACTAGCGAACCAAGAGACCCAGTACTTC. It codes for CATSDSGLANQETQYF.

This clonotype was recorded a few times. The CDR3 loop reads CASSFGVGSYEQYF. CDR3 sequence (DNA): TGTGCCAGCAGCTTCGGGGTTGGGTCCTACGAGCAGTACTTC. This chain uses TRBV11-2 with TRBJ2-7, with a tentative D call TRBD2 (5 bases). V was trimmed by 3 bases and J by 1 base, leaving 10 bases between them. Germline CDR1 reads SGHAT; CDR2 reads FQNNGV. The CDR3 runs 14 residues.

This clonotype has only a few counts. The gene calls are TRBV4-1 and TRBJ2-7; D is possibly TRBD1 (5 bases). Trimming removed 0 bases from V and 9 bases from J, with 12 bases in between. Germline CDR1 reads MGHRA; CDR2 reads YSYEKL. The CDR3 totals 13 residues. In DNA, the CDR3 is TGCGCCAGCAGCCAAGATCGGAAAGGGGTGCAGTACTTC. Its protein product is CASSQDRKGVQYF.

This clonotype has a single count. The chain has TRBV19 and TRBJ2-2; D is ambiguous. V was cut by 7 bases and J by 3 bases, with 15 bases left in between. The germline CDR1 and CDR2 sequences are LNHDA and SQIVND (reference sequence). The CDR3 has 15 amino acids. The CDR3 DNA reads as TGTGCCAGTACCTCACGCGGCTCATACACCGGGGAGCTGTTTTTT. Translating gives CASTSRGSYTGELFF. The variable domain in full, completed from reference TRBV19 and TRBJ2-2, reads DGGITQSPKYLFRKEGQNVTLSCEQNLNHDAMYWYRQDPGQGLRLIYYSQIVNDFQKGDIAEGYSVSREKKESFPLTVTSAQKNPTAFYLCASTSRGSYTGELFFGEGSRLTVL.

The genes are TRBV5-5 and TRBJ2-7; 7 bases align to TRBD2. Germline assignment: CDR1 SGHKS and CDR2 YYEKEE (reference sequence). The CDR3 is 14 residues long. Trimming at V came to 2 bases and at J to 7 bases, leaving 9 bases not matched to a gene. CDR3 bases: TGTGCCAGCAGCTTAGAAGCGGGATCGTGGGAGCAGTACTTC. It is translated as CASSLEAGSWEQYF.

At least ten counts were recorded for this clonotype. CDR3 protein: CSAVFSVSTEAFF. The CDR3, as DNA: TGCAGTGCTGTGTTCTCCGTCAGCACTGAAGCTTTCTTT. The genes are TRBV20-1 and TRBJ1-1; D unresolved. The CDR3 has 13 amino acids. Germline lookup yields CDR1 DFQATT and CDR2 SNEGSKA (reference sequence). V dropped 5 bases and J dropped 4 bases, with 14 bases sitting between them.

Many counts were recorded for this clonotype. The chain has TRBV7-8 and TRBJ1-6, with 8 bases aligning to TRBD1. Trimming removed 4 bases from V and 9 bases from J; junction bases left unmatched: 5. The germline V gene encodes CDR1 SGHVS and CDR2 FQNEAQ. The CDR3 has 14 residues. The CDR3 DNA is TGTGCCAGCAGCTGGGACAGGTTCCTTTCACCCCTCCACTTT. This gives the protein CASSWDRFLSPLHF.

The chain carries TRBV2 and TRBJ1-1; tentative D call: TRBD1 (6 bases). V lost 8 bases and J 0 bases, leaving 13 bases between the germline ends. The CDR3 consists of 14 residues. Looked up from germline, CDR1 is SNHLY and CDR2 is FYNNEI. The CDR3 protein is CASGRDTMNTEAFF. The CDR3 DNA reads as TGTGCCAGCGGGAGGGACACCATGAACACTGAAGCTTTCTTT.

This clonotype was picked up a small number of times. This chain joins TRBV20-1 and TRBJ2-7; D tentatively fits TRBD1 or TRBD2 (6 bases each). Looked up from germline, CDR1 is DFQATT and CDR2 is SNEGSKA (reference sequence). The CDR3 is 13 residues long. Deletions cut 3 bases from V and 5 bases from J, with 14 bases between. The chain's CDR3 is CSARRTGRNEQYF. Here the CDR3 DNA reads TGCAGTGCTAGGCGTACAGGGAGGAACGAGCAGTACTTC.

In its sample, this clonotype was seen a few times. This CDR3 reads CASKGQGARNQPQHF. The CDR3, as DNA: TGTGCCAGCAAGGGACAGGGGGCTCGGAATCAGCCCCAGCATTTT. The chain uses TRBV6-1 and TRBJ1-5; TRBD1 matches at 12 bases. J was trimmed by 4 bases and V by 7 bases; bases with no gene match: 5. This CDR3 is 15 amino acids long. Germline-derived CDR1 and CDR2 are MNHNS and SASEGT.

This clonotype was recorded a few times. The gene calls are TRBV7-6 and TRBJ2-7; tentative D call: TRBD2 (6 bases). Trimming pared 4 bases from V and 0 bases from J, leaving 16 bases between. The CDR3 runs to 16 residues. Germline V gives CDR1 SGHVS, CDR2 FNYEAQ. The CDR3 DNA is TGTGCCAGCAGCTCCCCCCCGGGGGTCTCCTCCTACGAGCAGTACTTC. It codes for CASSSPPGVSSYEQYF. Filled out from reference TRBV7-6 and TRBJ2-7, the complete variable domain reads GAGVSQSPRYKVTKRGQDVALRCDPISGHVSLYWYRQALGQGPEFLTYFNYEAQQDKSGLPNDRFSAERPEGSISTLTIQRTEQRDSAMYRCASSSPPGVSSYEQYFGPGTRLTVT.

The chain couples TRBV5-6 to TRBJ1-5; 8 bases agree with TRBD1. The junction had 6 bases not matched to a gene; V was cut back by 2 bases and J by 5 bases. This CDR3 has 15 amino acids. Germline V CDR1 and CDR2: SGHDT, YYEEEE. This CDR3 reads CASSFQGAVYQPQHF. The CDR3 bases are TGTGCCAGCAGCTTCCAGGGGGCAGTTTATCAGCCCCAGCATTTT.

This clonotype was counted ten times or more. This sequence joins TRBV7-3 and TRBJ2-2, with TRBD1 matching over 9 bases. This CDR3 spans 15 amino acids. Germline V gives CDR1 SGHTA, CDR2 FQGTGA. Losses at the gene ends were 0 bases for V and 7 bases for J; bases not matched to a gene: 3. CDR3 DNA sequence: TGTGCCAGCAGCTTAACGGGACAGGGACACGGGGAGCTGTTTTTT. Amino acid sequence: CASSLTGQGHGELFF.

The chain uses TRBV20-1 and TRBJ2-7, with D possibly matching TRBD1 (6 bases). There are 15 residues in the CDR3. V lost 7 bases, J lost 3 bases, and 22 bases lay in between. CDR1 is DFQATT and CDR2 is SNEGSKA in the germline V gene (reference sequence). DNA for the CDR3: TGCAGTGGTCTGATCACAGGGCCAGCTTACTACGAGCAGTACTTC. It translates to CSGLITGPAYYEQYF.

In this sample, this clonotype turned up many times. The chain links TRBV6-5 to TRBJ2-5, with TRBD2 as a possible D gene (5 bases). With 0 bases removed from V and 4 bases from J, the gap between germline ends came to 6 bases. Germline values: CDR1 MNHEY, CDR2 SVGAGI. The CDR3 covers 13 residues. In nucleotides, the CDR3 is TGTGCCAGCAGTTACTCCGGGATAGAGACCCAGTACTTC. Its translation is CASSYSGIETQYF.

This clonotype was detected ten times or more. CDR3 in DNA: TGTGCCATCAGTGAGGAAGGGGACCCTAATGAAAAACTGTTTTTT. It encodes CAISEEGDPNEKLFF. The genes are TRBV10-3 and TRBJ1-4; possible D gene TRBD1, 5 bases. With 2 bases removed from V and 3 bases from J, the gap between germline ends came to 10 bases. Per the germline V gene, CDR1 is ENHRY and CDR2 is SYGVKD. There are 15 residues in the CDR3.

The CDR3 DNA reads as TGTGCCTGCGGGACTACGGGACAGACAAATCAGCCCCAGCATTTT. Amino acids: CACGTTGQTNQPQHF. This sequence joins TRBV30 and TRBJ1-5; 7 bases align to TRBD1. V trimming: 6 bases; J trimming: 4 bases; junction bases outside the gene matches: 12. The CDR3 runs 15 residues. CDR1 is GTSNPN, CDR2 SVGIG, per germline (reference sequence).

This clonotype has a handful of counts. This chain links TRBV20-1 with TRBJ2-7, with TRBD1 matching 8 bases. The CDR3 totals 14 residues. Unmatched junction bases numbered 8, after V lost 1 base and J lost 6 bases. In germline, CDR1 is DFQATT, CDR2 SNEGSKA (reference sequence). DNA of the CDR3: TGCAGTGCTAGAGTTTGGGACAGGCGAACCGAGCAGTACTTC. Translated: CSARVWDRRTEQYF.

This clonotype was seen repeatedly, ten times or more. This chain uses TRBV12-3 or TRBV12-4 with TRBJ2-7; TRBD1 agrees at 10 bases. The CDR3 extends over 13 amino acids. Unmatched junction bases numbered 3, after V lost 7 bases and J lost 3 bases. The CDR3 loop is CASTRDRGYEQYF. Written as DNA, the CDR3 is TGTGCCAGCACCCGGGACAGGGGCTACGAGCAGTACTTC.

This clonotype was seen only a few times. CDR3 coding DNA: TGTGCCAGCAGCGTAGTAACGGGAGGGGGGAACAATGAGCAGTTCTTC. This codes for CASSVVTGGGNNEQFF. The chain joins TRBV9 to TRBJ2-1; 8 bases align to TRBD2. The trim removed 0 bases at V and 5 bases at J, leaving 7 bases unmatched. The CDR3 runs 16 residues. The germline CDR1 and CDR2 sequences are SGDLS and YYNGEE.

This clonotype was counted many times. The chain links TRBV27 to TRBJ1-6; no clear D. The CDR3 spans 13 residues. Trimming cost V 3 bases and J 7 bases, with 7 bases left between them. Germline V gene lookup returns CDR1 MNHEY and CDR2 SMNVEV (reference sequence). DNA for the CDR3: TGTGCCAGCAGTTTTACACAAAATTCACCCCTCCACTTT. It translates to CASSFTQNSPLHF.

This clonotype was detected many times. The V and J genes are TRBV28 and TRBJ2-7; TRBD2 might be the D (6 bases). CDR1 and CDR2 (germline): MDHEN, SYDVKM. This CDR3 spans 16 amino acids. Trimming removed 4 bases at V and 2 bases at J, with 18 bases between. In nucleotides, the CDR3 is TGTGCCAGCAGTTCTCCGGTCGGGACTCTAACCTACGAGCAGTACTTC. It encodes CASSSPVGTLTYEQYF.